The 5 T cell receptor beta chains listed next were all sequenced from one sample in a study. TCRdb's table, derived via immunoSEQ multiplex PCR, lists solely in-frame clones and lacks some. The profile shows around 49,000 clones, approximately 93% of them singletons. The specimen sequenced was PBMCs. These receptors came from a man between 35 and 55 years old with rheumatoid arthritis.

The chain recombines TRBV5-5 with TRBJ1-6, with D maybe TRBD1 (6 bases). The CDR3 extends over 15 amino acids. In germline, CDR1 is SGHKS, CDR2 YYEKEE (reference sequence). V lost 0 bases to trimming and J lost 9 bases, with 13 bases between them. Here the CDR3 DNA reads TGTGCCAGCAGCTTGGGAGACAGGACGGGTTCACCCCTCCACTTT. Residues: CASSLGDRTGSPLHF.

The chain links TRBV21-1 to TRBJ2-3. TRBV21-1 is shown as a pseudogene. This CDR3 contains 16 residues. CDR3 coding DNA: TGTGCCAGCAGCGCCCGACAGGGAGGGGGCACAGATACGCAGTATTTT. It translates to CASSARQGGGTDTQYF.

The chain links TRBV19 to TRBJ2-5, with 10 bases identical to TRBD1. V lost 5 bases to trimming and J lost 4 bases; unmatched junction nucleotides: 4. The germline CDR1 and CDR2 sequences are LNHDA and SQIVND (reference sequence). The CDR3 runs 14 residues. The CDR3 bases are TGTGCCAGTAGTGTGACAGGGGGCGGAGAGACCCAGTACTTC. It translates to CASSVTGGGETQYF.

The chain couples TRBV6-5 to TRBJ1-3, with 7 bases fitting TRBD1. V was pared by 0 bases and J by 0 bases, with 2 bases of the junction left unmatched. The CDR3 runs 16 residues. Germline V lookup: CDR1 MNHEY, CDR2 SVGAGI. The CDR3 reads CASSYSRGRSGNTIYF. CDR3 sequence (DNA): TGTGCCAGCAGTTACTCGAGGGGGCGCTCTGGAAACACCATATATTTT.

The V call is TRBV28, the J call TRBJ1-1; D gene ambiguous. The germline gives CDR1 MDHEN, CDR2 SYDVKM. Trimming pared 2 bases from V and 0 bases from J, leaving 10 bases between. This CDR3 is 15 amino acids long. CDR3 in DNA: TGTGCCAGCAGTTTAGGAGGGAACATGAACACTGAAGCTTTCTTT. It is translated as CASSLGGNMNTEAFF.